This T cell receptor (beta chain) was sequenced during a study of blood T cells in healthy people across ages. Study-level results: Long-lived donors had more naive CD4+ cells and higher diversity than aged donors. No one knew whether donors had CMV, which possibly confounded expanded clonotype changes.

The CDR3 sequence is 15 residues long. With 7 bases removed from V and 2 bases from J, the gap between germline ends came to 14 bases. Germline V gene sequence: CDR1 SNHLY, CDR2 FYNNEI. For this clonotype: The antigen is unknown.

A second about 6 to 12 cycle PCR used barcoded and J-beta primers. Each TCR beta cDNA got a 12-nucleotide random molecular identifier. MiXCR was run by TCRdb on the 5' RACE reads, yielding one entry per CDR3 protein. The table records 550,000 to 600,000 distinct CDR3 sequences, 27% of them present only once. The sample was blood. V is TRBV2 and J is TRBJ2-2, with D possibly called TRBD1 or TRBD2 (5 bases each). The TCR was taken from a woman between 70 and 85 years old in good health. CDR3 residues: CASTLQDLNTGELFF. The CDR3, as DNA: TGTGCCAGCACCTTACAGGACTTAAACACCGGGGAGCTGTTTTTT.